This TCR beta chain was identified in a study of T cell responses to AZD1222 COVID-19 vaccine. About this clone itself: The antigen remains unidentified.

Clones were sequenced by immunoSEQ multiplex PCR, and TCRdb holds only the in-frame ones, with some missing. This table holds around 140,000 clones, 75% to 95% found once. There are 12 residues in the CDR3. CDR1 is MDHEN and CDR2 is SYDVKM in the germline V gene. V gave up 6 bases and J gave up 6 bases, with 12 bases separating them. Points from the study as a whole: Clonal diversity may have been underestimated, and the donors were mostly white British, with more females than males. Compared with day 0, the breadth and depth of the Spike-specific TCR repertoire rose significantly after two doses of AZD1222.

This chain connects TRBV28 to TRBJ2-7; D perhaps matches TRBD1 (6 bases). The source material was peripheral blood, sampled on day 0 of AZD1222 vaccination. This TCR was sampled from an adult in good health. CDR3 nucleotide sequence: TGTGCCAGCAGCCAAGAGGGGGTCGAGCAGTACTTC. It translates to CASSQEGVEQYF.